This TCR beta chain was obtained from a study of preoperative IRX-2 immunotherapy in early breast cancer. Noted treatment: preoperative locoregional IRX-2 cytokine immunotherapy. Samples came from a phase Ib trial of preoperative locoregional IRX-2 cytokine immunotherapy. Assay used: immunoSEQ multiplex PCR; TCRdb lists only in-frame clones, some missing. The top ten clones hold 1.5% to 2% of a sample with over 55,000 clones, approximately 94% of them seen once. Germline loops: CDR1 LNHDA, CDR2 SQIVND (reference sequence). The CDR3 has 12 amino acids. The TCR comes from a human donor with breast cancer. Sampling was carried out from a patient treated with IRX-2 immunotherapy. This chain joins TRBV19 and TRBJ2-5; 9 bases map to TRBD1. The J call may be in error: the DNA end matches TRBJ2-7 better. The CDR3 nucleotides are TGTGCCAGTAAGGGGACAGGGTACGAGCAGTACTTC. Encoded protein: CASKGTGYEQYF.